Shown below are 30 T cell receptor beta chains from a single sample sequenced in a study of T cell changes during pregnancy in multiple sclerosis. The protocol was immunoSEQ multiplex PCR, while the TCRdb copy is restricted to in-frame clones and leaves out a portion. The profile shows approximately 63,000 clones, about nine tenths of them singletons. The specimen comprised peripheral blood, sampled after pregnancy. All receptors derive from a female donor in good health, enrolled as a control in a pregnancy study.

The V gene is TRBV5-1, the J gene TRBJ1-1; D possibly corresponds to TRBD1 (6 bases). V lost 4 bases, J lost 2 bases, and 12 bases lay in between. The CDR3 length is 14 residues. Germline V gene sequence: CDR1 SGHRS, CDR2 YFSETQ. As DNA, the CDR3 is TGCGCCAGCAGCGGGCCCGGGACAAACACTGAAGCTTTCTTT. As protein: CASSGPGTNTEAFF.

The CDR3 loop is CASSDNRGYGYTF. In DNA form, the CDR3 reads TGTGCCAGCAGTGATAACAGGGGCTATGGCTACACCTTC. The rearrangement links TRBV2 to TRBJ1-2; 7 nucleotides align to TRBD1. Germline trimming cut 3 bases from V and 4 bases from J; bases unmatched to any gene: 2. The CDR3 loop spans 13 amino acids. Germline assignment: CDR1 SNHLY and CDR2 FYNNEI. The full variable domain, its missing parts supplied by reference TRBV2 and TRBJ1-2, is EPEVTQTPSHQVTQMGQEVILRCVPISNHLYFYWYRQILGQKVEFLVSFYNNEISEKSEIFDDQFSVERPDGSNFTLKIRSTKLEDSAMYFCASSDNRGYGYTFGSGTRLTVV.

This clone occurred a few times. The rearrangement uses TRBV19 and TRBJ2-7; TRBD2 is a possible D gene (6 bases). Germline CDR1 reads LNHDA; CDR2 reads SQIVND (reference sequence). V gave up 7 bases and J gave up 1 base, with 14 bases separating them. This CDR3 is built from 14 residues. The DNA for the CDR3 is TGTGCCAGTAAGGAGGGAGGAGGATCCTACGAGCAGTACTTC. Translating gives CASKEGGGSYEQYF.

Written as DNA, the CDR3 is TGTGCCAGCAGCCAAGAGAGGGGGGGAGGGACAGATACGCAGTATTTT. This sequence encodes CASSQERGGGTDTQYF. V is TRBV4-2 and J is TRBJ2-3; possibly TRBD2 for D (7 bases). Germline V gene sequence: CDR1 LGHNA, CDR2 YNFKEQ. The V and J ends lost 0 bases and 3 bases respectively, with 13 bases between them. This CDR3 spans 16 amino acids.

The chain joins TRBV18 to TRBJ2-3, with D hard to call. The CDR3 loop spans 14 amino acids. Deletions cut 2 bases from V and 1 base from J, with 7 bases between. CDR1 and CDR2 (germline): KGHSH, LQKENI. CDR3 DNA sequence: TGTGCCAGCTCACCAATGGCGGGCACAGATACGCAGTATTTT. It specifies CASSPMAGTDTQYF. Drawing the rest from reference TRBV18 and TRBJ2-3, the complete variable domain is NAGVMQNPRHLVRRRGQEARLRCSPMKGHSHVYWYRQLPEEGLKFMVYLQKENIIDESGMPKERFSAEFPKEGPSILRIQQVVRGDSAAYFCASSPMAGTDTQYFGPGTRLTVL.

The gene calls are TRBV7-3 and TRBJ2-3, with D perhaps matching TRBD1 (6 bases). The CDR3 runs 14 residues. The ends were cut back, 5 bases at V and 1 base at J, with 10 bases in the middle. CDR1 and CDR2 from the germline V gene are SGHTA and FQGTGA. The CDR3 DNA follows: TGTGCCAGCAGCCAAAACAGGGGCACAGATACGCAGTATTTT. Amino acids: CASSQNRGTDTQYF.

This clone showed up just once. The chain links TRBV19 to TRBJ2-3, with TRBD1 matching 12 bases. Germline assignment: CDR1 LNHDA and CDR2 SQIVND (reference sequence). The CDR3 consists of 14 residues. V gave up 7 bases and J gave up 4 bases; unmatched junction bases: 3. The CDR3 nucleotides read TGTGCCAGTAAAGGGACAGGGGGCGCAGATACGCAGTATTTT. This translates into CASKGTGGADTQYF.

The count of this clone is one. The V gene is TRBV7-2, the J gene TRBJ1-1; maybe TRBD1 (6 bases). The germline V gene encodes CDR1 SGHTA and CDR2 FQGNSA. This CDR3 has 14 residues. Trimming shortened V by 5 bases and J by 3 bases, and 13 bases separated the two germline ends. The CDR3 coding sequence is TGTGCCAGCAGCACCCTAGGGGGGGACACTGAAGCTTTCTTT. Translation: CASSTLGGDTEAFF. Full variable domain (missing parts from reference TRBV7-2 and TRBJ1-1): GAGVSQSPSNKVTEKGKDVELRCDPISGHTALYWYRQSLGQGLEFLIYFQGNSAPDKSGLPSDRFSAERTGGSVSTLTIQRTQQEDSAVYLCASSTLGGDTEAFFGQGTRLTVV.

The chain couples TRBV5-1 to TRBJ1-2; D is ambiguous. The CDR3 runs to 15 residues. V dropped 0 bases and J dropped 0 bases, with 9 bases sitting between them. Per germline, CDR1 SGHRS and CDR2 YFSETQ. CDR3: CASSLGGVPNYGYTF. The CDR3 DNA follows: TGCGCCAGCAGCTTGGGCGGGGTTCCTAACTATGGCTACACCTTC.

The gene calls are TRBV5-1 and TRBJ1-4; no definite D call. The CDR3 consists of 16 residues. Germline values: CDR1 SGHRS, CDR2 YFSETQ. V was shortened by 4 bases and J by 0 bases, with 13 bases between the two germline ends. The CDR3 DNA sequence: TGCGCCAGCAGCATAGAGACGCAGGCAACTAATGAAAAACTGTTTTTT. It codes for CASSIETQATNEKLFF.

The table lists this clone with a count of one. The chain links TRBV29-1 to TRBJ1-1; D remains ambiguous. This CDR3 has 12 amino acids. The germline gives CDR1 SQVTM, CDR2 ANQGSEA. Trimming left V 7 bases short and J 3 bases short, with 12 bases between. The CDR3 coding sequence is TGCAGCGCTGAGCTACAGCACACTGAAGCTTTCTTT. Protein product: CSAELQHTEAFF.

This rearrangement joins TRBV4-3 to TRBJ2-7; possibly TRBD1 for D (5 bases). The CDR3 is made up of 16 amino acids. Germline V lookup: CDR1 LGHNA, CDR2 YSLEER. V gave up 0 bases and J gave up 6 bases, with 18 bases separating them. As DNA, the CDR3 is TGCGCCAGCAGCCAAGATCTCGGAATAGGGGTAGCCGAGCAGTACTTC. Protein: CASSQDLGIGVAEQYF.

This clone was seen a single time. The chain links TRBV9 to TRBJ2-1; 10 nucleotides match TRBD2. The V gene's germline CDR1 is SGDLS and CDR2 YYNGEE. V gave up 0 bases and J gave up 4 bases; unmatched junction bases: 10. The CDR3 spans 18 residues. The CDR3 bases are TGTGCCAGCAGCGTAGGCCTAGCGGGGGCCCAGCTTTACAATGAGCAGTTCTTC. As protein: CASSVGLAGAQLYNEQFF.

The chain employs TRBV18 and TRBJ1-4, with 10 nucleotides matching TRBD1. This CDR3 spans 15 amino acids. Germline values: CDR1 KGHSH, CDR2 LQKENI. V was pared by 4 bases and J by 8 bases, with 7 bases of the junction left unmatched. The CDR3 sequence is CASSHRDRGEEKLFF. CDR3 bases: TGTGCCAGCTCACACCGGGACAGGGGAGAGGAAAAACTGTTTTTT.

The chain has TRBV6-6 and TRBJ1-2; a weak D match, TRBD1 (6 bases). Germline CDR1 is MNHNY and CDR2 is SVGAGI (reference sequence). V lost 5 bases to trimming and J lost 6 bases, with 10 bases between them. There are 12 residues in the CDR3. This CDR3 reads CASSAHRDGYTF. CDR3 coding DNA: TGTGCCAGCAGTGCCCACAGGGATGGCTACACCTTC.

The V call is TRBV7-9, the J call TRBJ2-3; a possible D gene is TRBD2 (7 bases). The germline CDR1 and CDR2 sequences are SEHNR and FQNEAQ (reference sequence). There are 14 residues in the CDR3. The V gene lost 2 bases and the J gene lost 5 bases, with 11 bases spanning the gap. CDR3 residues: CASSLRGGGDTQYF. The CDR3 DNA is TGTGCCAGCAGCTTAAGGGGGGGCGGAGATACGCAGTATTTT.

V and J are TRBV4-3 and TRBJ2-7; TRBD2 aligns across 14 bases. From germline, CDR1 is LGHNA and CDR2 YSLEER. The trim removed 0 bases at V and 5 bases at J, leaving 3 bases unmatched. The CDR3 consists of 16 residues. CDR3 sequence: CASSQDGTSGGHEQYF. CDR3 DNA: TGCGCCAGCAGCCAAGACGGGACTAGCGGGGGCCACGAGCAGTACTTC.

The V gene is TRBV6-5, the J gene TRBJ2-7; D might be TRBD2 (5 bases). The V end was cut by 4 bases, the J end by 8 bases, with 18 bases between. Germline CDR1 and CDR2: MNHEY and SVGAGI. The CDR3 runs 14 residues. In nucleotides, the CDR3 is TGTGCCAGCAGTTCAAGGCCAACGGGGAGTAAGCAGTACTTC. It codes for CASSSRPTGSKQYF.

The table lists this clone with a count of one. The rearrangement links TRBV2 to TRBJ2-7; D is perhaps TRBD2 (6 bases). This CDR3 spans 12 amino acids. Looked up from germline, CDR1 is SNHLY and CDR2 is FYNNEI. V dropped 6 bases and J dropped 1 base, with 7 bases sitting between them. CDR3 DNA: TGTGCCAGCAGGGAGGGGTCCTACGAGCAGTACTTC. Its translation: CASREGSYEQYF.

The CDR3 spells CAWSVLPSGIQYF. In DNA, the CDR3 is TGTGCCTGGAGTGTACTGCCTAGCGGCATTCAGTACTTC. The chain links TRBV30 to TRBJ2-4, with 7 positions matching TRBD2. Germline CDR1 reads GTSNPN; CDR2 reads SVGIG (reference sequence). V trimming: 0 bases; J trimming: 9 bases; junction bases outside the gene matches: 5. The CDR3 is made up of 13 amino acids.

The genes are TRBV9 and TRBJ1-2; 10 bases fit TRBD1. The CDR3 is made up of 15 amino acids. The germline gives CDR1 SGDLS, CDR2 YYNGEE. V trimming: 0 bases; J trimming: 4 bases; junction bases outside the gene matches: 3. The CDR3 sequence: CASSVGTGGFYGYTF. The DNA for the CDR3 is TGTGCCAGCAGCGTAGGGACAGGGGGGTTCTATGGCTACACCTTC.

This rearrangement joins TRBV6-1 to TRBJ2-3; 9 nucleotides align to TRBD2. The J segment lost 0 bases and the V segment lost 7 bases, leaving 5 bases of the junction unmatched. Germline-derived CDR1 and CDR2 are MNHNS and SASEGT. This CDR3 comprises 15 residues. CDR3 nucleotides: TGTGCCAGCAAGTTGGCGGGGGGGAGCACAGATACGCAGTATTTT. Its protein is CASKLAGGSTDTQYF.

This clone came up once. The V call is TRBV5-1, the J call TRBJ2-1; no definite D call. Trimming pared 4 bases from V and 3 bases from J, leaving 11 bases between. CDR1 and CDR2 (germline): SGHRS, YFSETQ. CDR3 length: 14 amino acids. This CDR3 is CASSTYTGYNEQFF. CDR3 nucleotide sequence: TGCGCCAGCAGCACCTACACGGGCTACAATGAGCAGTTCTTC.

The CDR3 nucleotides read TGTGCCAGCAGTCTGACTAGCGGGGGGCAGGATACGCAGTATTTT. Amino acids: CASSLTSGGQDTQYF. V is TRBV2 and J is TRBJ2-3; 13 bases agree with TRBD2. V gave up 5 bases and J gave up 6 bases; unmatched junction bases: 5. Germline CDR1 is SNHLY and CDR2 is FYNNEI. This CDR3 spans 15 amino acids.

The CDR3 DNA reads as TGTGCCAGCTCACCACCGAACAGGGGGTACACCATATATTTT. It encodes CASSPPNRGYTIYF. The chain uses TRBV18 and TRBJ1-3, with 8 bases matching TRBD1. V gave up 0 bases and J gave up 8 bases; unmatched junction bases: 3. The V gene's germline CDR1 is KGHSH and CDR2 LQKENI. This CDR3 spans 14 amino acids.

The V call is TRBV6-1, the J call TRBJ1-1, with TRBD1 identical over 9 bases. The CDR3 loop spans 18 amino acids. V lost 4 bases, J lost 2 bases, and 14 bases stayed unmatched. The germline gives CDR1 MNHNS, CDR2 SASEGT. The CDR3 bases are TGTGCCAGCAGTGGTATTTTGGTCACAGGGGGCACAAACACTGAAGCTTTCTTT. This encodes CASSGILVTGGTNTEAFF.

The V call is TRBV13, the J call TRBJ2-2; D call uncertain. There are 13 residues in the CDR3. Germline CDR1 PRHDT, CDR2 FYEKMQ (reference sequence). V was clipped by 1 base and J by 7 bases, with 7 bases between them. This chain's CDR3 is CASSLVRSGELFF. The CDR3 DNA reads TGTGCCAGCAGCTTAGTCCGGAGCGGGGAGCTGTTTTTT.

V and J are TRBV9 and TRBJ2-1, with 8 bases that match TRBD1. CDR3 size: 14 residues. The V and J ends lost 3 bases and 9 bases, in that order; junction bases with no gene match: 8. Germline values: CDR1 SGDLS, CDR2 YYNGEE. CDR3 coding DNA: TGTGCCAGCAGCGCGCCCCCAGGGGGCAGTGAGCAGTTCTTC. Translated, it gives CASSAPPGGSEQFF.

This chain connects TRBV19 to TRBJ1-4; D is perhaps TRBD1 (6 bases). V was cut by 3 bases and J by 10 bases, with 18 bases left in between. Germline V gene lookup returns CDR1 LNHDA and CDR2 SQIVND (reference sequence). The CDR3 length is 15 residues. In DNA, the CDR3 is TGTGCCAGTAGTATTTATCTGGACAGCTCAGGAAAACTGTTTTTT. It encodes CASSIYLDSSGKLFF.

V and J are TRBV15 and TRBJ1-2; TRBD1 might be the D (6 bases). CDR1 is LNHNV and CDR2 is YYDKDF in the germline V gene (reference sequence). V was clipped by 0 bases and J by 3 bases, with 17 bases between them. The length of the CDR3 is 17 residues. CDR3 region: CATSRDGGQRIHYGYTF. CDR3 bases: TGTGCCACCAGCAGAGATGGAGGACAGCGGATTCACTATGGCTACACCTTC. The full variable domain, completed using reference TRBV15 and TRBJ1-2, is DAMVIQNPRYQVTQFGKPVTLSCSQTLNHNVMYWYQQKSSQAPKLLFHYYDKDFNNEADTPDNFQSRRPNTSFCFLDIRSPGLGDTAMYLCATSRDGGQRIHYGYTFGSGTRLTVV.